This TCR beta chain appears in the sequencing data of a study of blood T cell repertoires in COVID-19. Study information: Acute and convalescent COVID-19 specimens originated in the United States, Italy and Spain.

Germline loops: CDR1 MDHEN, CDR2 SYDVKM. This CDR3 is 14 amino acids long. Trimming took 6 bases from V and 3 from J, leaving 14 bases between them. Assay used: immunoSEQ multiplex PCR; TCRdb lists only in-frame clones, some missing. The sample lists about 240,000 clones; around 90% were seen once. The sample was peripheral blood. The receptor was isolated from a man in his sixties who had recovered from COVID-19. V usage is TRBV28 and J usage is TRBJ1-2; possibly TRBD1 for D (5 bases). The CDR3, as DNA: TGTGCCAGCAGACCGAGCCGGGACTACTATGGCTACACCTTC. Translation gives CASRPSRDYYGYTF.